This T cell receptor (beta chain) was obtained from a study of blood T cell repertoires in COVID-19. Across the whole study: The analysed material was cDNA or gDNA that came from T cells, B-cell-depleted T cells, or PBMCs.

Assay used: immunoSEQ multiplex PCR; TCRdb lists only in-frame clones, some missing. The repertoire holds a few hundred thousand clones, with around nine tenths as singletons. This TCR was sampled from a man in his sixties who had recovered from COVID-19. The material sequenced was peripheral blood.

Here the CDR3 DNA reads TGTGCCAGCAGCCCCGAAAGCAGCTCTAGCGGGAAATACAATGAGCAGTTCTTC. Its protein is CASSPESSSSGKYNEQFF. This sequence joins TRBV7-9 and TRBJ2-1; 9 nucleotides align to TRBD2. CDR1 and CDR2 from the germline V gene are SEHNR and FQNEAQ (reference sequence). V shed 5 bases and J 4 bases; nucleotides not matched to a gene: 15. The CDR3 is 18 residues long.